Reported below is one T cell receptor (beta chain). These data are taken from a study of OX40 agonist ivuxolimab in advanced cancers. Study background: Prior checkpoint blockade (anti-PD-1, anti-PD-L1 or anti-CTLA-4) was permitted; over 30% had it.

This CDR3 is built from 14 residues. CDR1 and CDR2 (germline): LGHNA, YSLEER. Clones were read by immunoSEQ multiplex PCR, and TCRdb kept only the in-frame ones, dropping some. The table has tens of thousands of clones, nearly 90% seen once; the top ten hold about 0.34%. J is TRBJ2-5 and V is TRBV4-3; 9 nucleotides match TRBD1. Near its end, the DNA agrees better with TRBJ2-7, so the J call may be wrong. The TCR originated in an adult with an advanced solid tumor such as melanoma, head and neck, liver or kidney cancer. The sequenced sample was CD4+ or CD8+ T cells sorted from blood, obtained in a trial of the OX40 agonist ivuxolimab. Here the CDR3 reads CASSLHRGRGEQYF. In DNA, the CDR3 is TGCGCCAGCAGCCTTCACAGGGGGCGTGGCGAGCAGTACTTC.